This T cell receptor beta chain is drawn from a study of cytomegalovirus exposure and HLA in healthy donors. The PCR was carried out with 60 Vbeta primers and 13 Jbeta primers. Produced via immunoSEQ multiplex PCR; TCRdb's table is partial and in-frame only. The sample contains hundreds of thousands of clones, about 88% of which appear only once. The germline gives CDR1 LGHNA, CDR2 YNFKEQ. The trim removed 0 bases at V and 2 bases at J, leaving 4 bases unmatched. The CDR3 totals 15 residues. This clone was seen once. Donors had nominal health at sampling but likely had unrecorded immune exposures. This chain connects TRBV4-2 to TRBJ2-7, with 7 bases identical to TRBD2. The receptor was isolated from a girl aged 2 to 9 in good health and CMV-seronegative. The material sequenced was PBMCs. Here the CDR3 reads CASSQESSGTYEQYF. The CDR3 DNA follows: TGTGCCAGCAGCCAAGAGTCTAGCGGTACCTACGAGCAGTACTTC.